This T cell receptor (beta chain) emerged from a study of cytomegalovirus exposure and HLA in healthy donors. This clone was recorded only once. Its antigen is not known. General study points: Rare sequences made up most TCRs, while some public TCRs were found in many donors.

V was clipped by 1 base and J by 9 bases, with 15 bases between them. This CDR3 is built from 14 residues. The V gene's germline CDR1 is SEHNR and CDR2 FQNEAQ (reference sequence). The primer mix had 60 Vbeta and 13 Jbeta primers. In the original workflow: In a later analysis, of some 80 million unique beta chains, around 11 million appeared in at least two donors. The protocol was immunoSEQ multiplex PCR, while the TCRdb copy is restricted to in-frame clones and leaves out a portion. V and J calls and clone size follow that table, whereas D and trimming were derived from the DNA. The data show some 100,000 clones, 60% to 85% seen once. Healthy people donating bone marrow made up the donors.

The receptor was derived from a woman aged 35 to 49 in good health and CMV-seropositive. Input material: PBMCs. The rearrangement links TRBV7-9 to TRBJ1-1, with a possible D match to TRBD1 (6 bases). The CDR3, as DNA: TGTGCCAGCAGCTTAGACAGGGATCCCCCGAAAGCTTTCTTT. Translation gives CASSLDRDPPKAFF.